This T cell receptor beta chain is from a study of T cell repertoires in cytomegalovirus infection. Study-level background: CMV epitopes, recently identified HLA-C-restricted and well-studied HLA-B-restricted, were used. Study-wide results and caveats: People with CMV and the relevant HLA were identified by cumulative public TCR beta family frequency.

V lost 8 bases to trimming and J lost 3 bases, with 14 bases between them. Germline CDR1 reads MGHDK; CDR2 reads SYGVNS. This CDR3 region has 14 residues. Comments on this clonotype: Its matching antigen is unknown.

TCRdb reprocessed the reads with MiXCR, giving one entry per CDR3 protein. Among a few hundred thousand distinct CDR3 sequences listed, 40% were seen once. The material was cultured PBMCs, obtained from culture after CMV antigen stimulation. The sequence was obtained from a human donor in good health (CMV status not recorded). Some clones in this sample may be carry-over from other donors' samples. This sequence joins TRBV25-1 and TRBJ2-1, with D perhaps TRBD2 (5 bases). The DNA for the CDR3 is TGTGCCAGCGAACAAGAGGGTGGCTACAATGAGCAGTTCTTC. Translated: CASEQEGGYNEQFF.